Listed here is a single T cell receptor (beta chain). Using immunoSEQ multiplex PCR, the repertoire was profiled, and TCRdb retains in-frame clones only, with some absent. The sample has 250,000 to 350,000 clones; 80% to 90% are singletons. This record comes from a study of blood T cell repertoires in COVID-19. CDR3 length: 14 residues. Trimming removed 5 bases from V and 0 bases from J, with 8 bases in between. The germline V gene has CDR1 LNHDA and CDR2 SQIVND (reference sequence). The TCR originated in a man in his thirties or forties with acute or convalescent COVID-19. Sequencing was performed on peripheral blood. J is TRBJ2-1 and V is TRBV19; weak D call: TRBD1 (5 bases). CDR3 sequence: CASSDSHSYNEQFF. DNA of the CDR3: TGTGCCAGTAGTGACAGCCACTCCTACAATGAGCAGTTCTTC.